A selection of T cell receptor beta chains follows, all from one sample in a study of T-cell memory formation after mild COVID-19. TCRdb analysed the 5' RACE reads with MiXCR anew, one entry per CDR3 protein. The sample holds 300,000 to 350,000 distinct CDR3 sequences, roughly 13% seen once. The sequencing input was PBMCs or a T cell subset sorted from them (not recorded which). Every receptor here comes from a man aged 18 to 30 who had mild COVID-19 (a few samples of this study predate the infection). Cell type and time point are not known. CDR3s include the opening cysteine and the closing phenylalanine or tryptophan. D genes are given only for firm matches. Rows may omit the clone size; those that give it use once, few, many or a size class.

size: many; length: 15; D: .; J: TRBJ2-4; V: TRBV4-1; DNA: TGCGCCAGCAGCAAAGAGGAACGGTGGGCAGGCATTCAGTACTTC; CDR3: CASSKEERWAGIQYF
size: many; length: 15; D: TRBD1; J: TRBJ2-2; V: TRBV5-1; DNA: TGTGCCAGCAGCTTACAGGGGGCGAACACCGGGGAGCTGTTTTTT; CDR3: CASSLQGANTGELFF
size: .; length: 14; D: .; J: TRBJ2-7; V: TRBV5-1; DNA: TGCGCCAGCAGCTTGGCAGGGATCGGCTACGAGCAGTACTTC; CDR3: CASSLAGIGYEQYF
size: .; length: 18; D: TRBD2; J: TRBJ2-3; V: TRBV7-6; DNA: TGTGCCAGCAGCTTAGTGGGACTAGCGGGGGGGCCGGGAGATACGCAGTATTTT; CDR3: CASSLVGLAGGPGDTQYF
size: .; length: 12; D: .; J: TRBJ2-1; V: TRBV10-1; DNA: TGCGCCAGGGGAAGTAGAAGTCCGGAGCAGTTCTTC; CDR3: CARGSRSPEQFF
size: few; length: 12; D: .; J: TRBJ1-6; V: TRBV7-8; DNA: TGTGCCAGCAGCTTAGAGGTCTCACCCCTCCACTTT; CDR3: CASSLEVSPLHF
size: .; length: 11; D: TRBD1; J: TRBJ2-1; V: TRBV7-6; DNA: TGTGCCAGCAGCCAGGGACAGAAGCAGTTCTTC; CDR3: CASSQGQKQFF
size: few; length: 17; D: .; J: TRBJ2-5; V: TRBV4-3; DNA: TGCGCCAGCAGCCAAGATATTGGGACATATTATCAAGAGACCCAGTACTTC; CDR3: CASSQDIGTYYQETQYF
size: few; length: 13; D: .; J: TRBJ2-3; V: TRBV28; DNA: TGTGCCAGCAGTATCGACAGCGTGGATACGCAGTATTTT; CDR3: CASSIDSVDTQYF
size: many; length: 14; D: TRBD1; J: TRBJ2-1; V: TRBV5-5; DNA: TGTGCCAGCAGCTCAGGGGGCACCTACAATGAGCAGTTCTTC; CDR3: CASSSGGTYNEQFF
size: many; length: 18; D: TRBD1; J: TRBJ1-2; V: TRBV5-1; DNA: TGCGCCAGCAGCCCGGCCCCCGGACAGGGGCAGAGTAACTATGGCTACACCTTC; CDR3: CASSPAPGQGQSNYGYTF
size: many; length: 15; D: TRBD2; J: TRBJ2-3; V: TRBV7-2; DNA: TGTGCCAGCAGCTTAGTAGCGGGGAGGACAGATACGCAGTATTTT; CDR3: CASSLVAGRTDTQYF
size: once; length: 17; D: .; J: TRBJ2-3; V: TRBV28; DNA: TGTGCCAGCAGTTTGGGGGGCAGGGGCCCTAGCACAGATACGCAGTATTTT; CDR3: CASSLGGRGPSTDTQYF
size: .; length: 13; D: .; J: TRBJ2-1; V: TRBV4-1; DNA: TGCGCCAGCAGCCGACCCGCAGGGGATGAGCAGTTCTTC; CDR3: CASSRPAGDEQFF
size: few; length: 15; D: .; J: TRBJ2-2; V: TRBV6-5; DNA: TGTGCCAGCAGTTACTCGACCGGGGCCACCGGGGAGCTGTTTTTT; CDR3: CASSYSTGATGELFF
size: few; length: 14; D: .; J: TRBJ2-2; V: TRBV6-5; DNA: TGTGCCAGCAGGTTTACCGCGAACACCGGGGAGCTGTTTTTT; CDR3: CASRFTANTGELFF
size: .; length: 13; D: .; J: TRBJ2-5; V: TRBV28; DNA: TGTGCCAGCCTCGGACTAGGGGGCCAGACCCAGTACTTC; CDR3: CASLGLGGQTQYF
size: .; length: 13; D: TRBD1; J: TRBJ1-5; V: TRBV20-1; DNA: TGCAGTGCTGGAAACAGGGGCGAACAGCCCCAGCATTTT; CDR3: CSAGNRGEQPQHF
size: .; length: 14; D: .; J: TRBJ2-5; V: TRBV2; DNA: TGTGCCAGCACCATCCGGGACCCCGCTCGGACCCAGTACTTC; CDR3: CASTIRDPARTQYF
size: few; length: 18; D: TRBD1; J: TRBJ1-6; V: TRBV3-1; DNA: TGTGCCAGCAGCCAAGTGGGGGACAGGGGTTCCTATAATTCACCCCTCCACTTT; CDR3: CASSQVGDRGSYNSPLHF
size: .; length: 15; D: .; J: TRBJ2-5; V: TRBV9; DNA: TGTGCCAGCAGCACCTACGCGGGCAGCCAAGAGACCCAGTACTTC; CDR3: CASSTYAGSQETQYF
size: few; length: 13; D: TRBD1; J: TRBJ2-7; V: TRBV5-1; DNA: TGCGCCAGCAGCTGGACAGGGCCCTACGAGCAGTACTTC; CDR3: CASSWTGPYEQYF
size: once; length: 14; D: TRBD2; J: TRBJ2-1; V: TRBV19; DNA: TGTGCCAGTAGGTTCGGGGGGGGTAGGAATGAGCAGTTCTTC; CDR3: CASRFGGGRNEQFF
size: .; length: 12; D: .; J: TRBJ1-1; V: TRBV15; DNA: TGTGCCACCAGCAGACTCGACAGAGAAGCTTTCTTT; CDR3: CATSRLDREAFF
size: few; length: 18; D: TRBD1; J: TRBJ1-4; V: TRBV4-1; DNA: TGCGCCAGCAGCCAAGAGAGCCGCGGACAGGGAGGTTGGGAAAAACTGTTTTTT; CDR3: CASSQESRGQGGWEKLFF
size: many; length: 13; D: .; J: TRBJ2-5; V: TRBV7-3; DNA: TGTGCCAGCAGCAGGACTAACCGAGAGACCCAGTACTTC; CDR3: CASSRTNRETQYF
size: few; length: 14; D: .; J: TRBJ1-5; V: TRBV10-3; DNA: TGTGCCATCGGACCAGACGGGAGCAATCAGCCCCAGCATTTT; CDR3: CAIGPDGSNQPQHF
size: few; length: 11; D: .; J: TRBJ2-7; V: TRBV6-2/TRBV6-3; DNA: TGTGCCAGCAGTTACCAATTGGAGCAGTACTTC; CDR3: CASSYQLEQYF
size: few; length: 16; D: TRBD1; J: TRBJ2-3; V: TRBV5-5; DNA: TGTGCCAGCAGTAGAAGACAGGGGGCGAGCACAGATACGCAGTATTTT; CDR3: CASSRRQGASTDTQYF
size: .; length: 14; D: TRBD1; J: TRBJ1-5; V: TRBV6-1; DNA: TGTGCCAGCAGTGAGACAGGGAGGAATCAGCCCCAGCATTTT; CDR3: CASSETGRNQPQHF
size: few; length: 14; D: TRBD1; J: TRBJ2-7; V: TRBV27; DNA: TGTGCCAGCAGTCAAGGGACAGGGCCCGTGGAGCAGTACTTC; CDR3: CASSQGTGPVEQYF
size: few; length: 17; D: TRBD1; J: TRBJ2-1; V: TRBV11-2; DNA: TGTGCCAGCAGCTTAGGGGGCAGGGGGCGCGTCCACAATGAGCAGTTCTTC; CDR3: CASSLGGRGRVHNEQFF
size: few; length: 13; D: .; J: TRBJ2-1; V: TRBV12-5; DNA: TGTGCTAGTGGTTTGACCCGGGTAGGAGAGCAGTTCTTC; CDR3: CASGLTRVGEQFF
size: few; length: 14; D: TRBD1; J: TRBJ1-2; V: TRBV12-3/TRBV12-4; DNA: TGTGCCAGCACTTGGACAGGGGTCACCTATGGCTACACCTTC; CDR3: CASTWTGVTYGYTF
size: few; length: 13; D: .; J: TRBJ1-1; V: TRBV11-1; DNA: TGTGCCAGCAGCCAAGGGAGTGAGACTGAAGCTTTCTTT; CDR3: CASSQGSETEAFF
size: .; length: 15; D: .; J: TRBJ2-7; V: TRBV15; DNA: TGTGCCACCAGCAGGGAGGTCCGAGGACTTGGGGAGCACTACTTC; CDR3: CATSREVRGLGEHYF
size: .; length: 16; D: TRBD2; J: TRBJ2-1; V: TRBV7-3; DNA: TGTGCCAGCAGCTTAGTAGCGGGGGTGTCCTACAATGAGCAGTTCTTC; CDR3: CASSLVAGVSYNEQFF
size: many; length: 15; D: TRBD1; J: TRBJ1-6; V: TRBV20-1; DNA: TGCAGTGTTAGGACAGGCGACTCCTATAATTCACCCCTCCACTTT; CDR3: CSVRTGDSYNSPLHF
size: few; length: 13; D: .; J: TRBJ1-2; V: TRBV5-6; DNA: TGTGCCAGCAGCTTCAACAGCCTGGATGGCTACACCTTC; CDR3: CASSFNSLDGYTF
size: .; length: 13; D: TRBD1; J: TRBJ2-5; V: TRBV6-6; DNA: TGTGCCAGCAGAAGGACAGGACAAGAGACCCAGTACTTC; CDR3: CASRRTGQETQYF
size: few; length: 15; D: TRBD1; J: TRBJ2-5; V: TRBV24-1; DNA: TGTGCCACCAGTGAAGCCCAGGGGGAAGGGGAGACCCAGTACTTC; CDR3: CATSEAQGEGETQYF
size: .; length: 13; D: .; J: TRBJ1-5; V: TRBV6-2/TRBV6-3; DNA: TGTGCCAGCAGAGGGGACCTCGGGCAGCCCCAGCATTTT; CDR3: CASRGDLGQPQHF
size: many; length: 15; D: .; J: TRBJ2-7; V: TRBV7-9; DNA: TGTGCCAGCAGATCCACGGAGGGTAACCCCTACGAGCAGTACTTC; CDR3: CASRSTEGNPYEQYF
size: .; length: 12; D: TRBD1; J: TRBJ1-2; V: TRBV2; DNA: TGTGCCACAAAGGACAGGGAATATGGCTACACCTTC; CDR3: CATKDREYGYTF
size: few; length: 15; D: TRBD1; J: TRBJ2-7; V: TRBV29-1; DNA: TGCAGCGTTGACGCCGGACAGGGGGCTCCCTACGAGCAGTACTTC; CDR3: CSVDAGQGAPYEQYF
size: few; length: 14; D: .; J: TRBJ1-5; V: TRBV7-9; DNA: TGTGCCAGCAGCTTAGATGCGCGAGGTCAGCCCCAGCATTTT; CDR3: CASSLDARGQPQHF